The rows below give T cell receptor beta chains drawn from one sample of a study of low-dose radiotherapy and immunotherapy resistance in tumors. TCRdb processed the reads anew with MiXCR; each CDR3 protein has one entry. Among roughly 54,000 distinct CDR3 sequences listed, around 25% were seen once. The sequencing here drew on PBMCs, taken before treatment. These receptor sequences come from a male donor with prostate cancer. Each CDR3 is given with its conserved first and last residue. A D gene is named only where the DNA matches it firmly. Some rows mark clone size as missing; the rest say once, few, many or name a class of expanded clone.

V,J,D,size,CDR3,DNA
TRBV28,TRBJ2-7,TRBD2,.,CASSLAGLSYEQYF,TGTGCCAGCAGCTTAGCGGGCCTTTCCTACGAGCAGTACTTC
TRBV3-1,TRBJ2-1,TRBD2,many,CASSQRGFSGMVMDEQFF,TGTGCCAGCAGCCAGAGGGGGTTTAGCGGGATGGTTATGGATGAGCAGTTCTTC
TRBV20-1,TRBJ2-5,TRBD1,many,CSARGGTGFETQYF,TGCAGTGCTAGAGGCGGGACAGGGTTTGAGACCCAGTACTTC
TRBV3-1,TRBJ2-7,.,many,CASSALREQYF,TGTGCCAGCTCGGCCTTGCGAGAGCAGTACTTC
TRBV5-5,TRBJ1-6,.,many,CASSTPTGGDSPLHF,TGTGCCAGCAGCACCCCGACAGGAGGGGATTCACCCCTCCACTTT
TRBV14,TRBJ2-5,TRBD2,many,CASSATSGRQETQYF,TGTGCCAGCAGCGCTACTAGCGGGAGACAAGAGACCCAGTACTTC
TRBV20-1,TRBJ2-7,TRBD2,many,CSAREGGEGPYEQYF,TGCAGTGCTAGAGAGGGGGGGGAGGGCCCCTACGAGCAGTACTTC
TRBV6-5,TRBJ2-7,TRBD1,many,CASSYGQGNYEQYF,TGTGCCAGCAGTTACGGACAGGGCAACTACGAGCAGTACTTC
TRBV27,TRBJ2-3,.,many,CASSFLLTGGDTDTQYF,TGTGCCAGCAGTTTCCTACTCACAGGGGGGGACACAGATACGCAGTATTTT
TRBV14,TRBJ1-2,TRBD1,many,CASSPQPGQGAGYGYTF,TGTGCCAGCAGCCCCCAACCGGGACAGGGGGCAGGCTATGGCTACACCTTC
TRBV4-1,TRBJ2-1,.,many,CASSRLGEGYNEQFF,TGCGCCAGCAGCCGACTGGGTGAGGGTTACAATGAGCAGTTCTTC
TRBV27,TRBJ2-7,.,.,CASSGSYEQYF,TGTGCCAGCTCAGGGTCCTACGAGCAGTACTTC
TRBV7-9,TRBJ2-1,.,many,CASSPVTGTGPYNEQFF,TGTGCCAGCAGCCCAGTGACAGGTACGGGCCCCTACAATGAGCAGTTCTTC
TRBV9,TRBJ2-3,TRBD2,few,CASSEGGTSGGDTQYF,TGTGCCAGCAGCGAGGGAGGGACCTCCGGCGGGGATACGCAGTATTTT
TRBV5-1,TRBJ1-1,.,many,CASSLNRANTEAFF,TGCGCCAGCAGCTTGAACAGAGCAAACACTGAAGCTTTCTTT
TRBV5-1,TRBJ2-7,TRBD1,many,CASSPGQGIVPYEQYF,TGCGCCAGCAGCCCGGGACAGGGGATAGTTCCCTACGAGCAGTACTTC